This T cell receptor beta chain was identified in a study of shared T cell receptors in the human thymus. Produced via immunoSEQ multiplex PCR; TCRdb's table is partial and in-frame only. Altogether 600,000 to 900,000 clones are present, 80% to 90% being singletons, with the ten largest covering roughly 0.01%. This clone was recorded only once. V lost 4 bases, J lost 6 bases, and 4 bases stayed unmatched. The CDR3 totals 15 residues. CDR1 is SGHRS and CDR2 is YFSETQ in the germline V gene. These records were also assigned to another study, of human thymus T cells. That source adds: Resections obtained during corrective heart surgery supplied the thymus tissue. V and J genes seemed to be used with bias in thymic and blood repertoires. Thymic repertoires overlap heavily among unrelated individuals, related research has reported.

The sequenced material came from thymocytes. The receptor was derived from a girl under two years old with a congenital heart defect. The rearrangement joins TRBV5-1 to TRBJ2-2; 12 nucleotides agree with TRBD1. CDR3 amino acids: CASSLGQGAAGELFF. The CDR3 bases are TGCGCCAGCAGCCTGGGACAGGGGGCGGCCGGGGAGCTGTTTTTT.